This entry describes one T cell receptor beta chain. Its matching antigen is unknown. The sample comes from a study of graft-versus-host responses after intestinal transplantation. Study-level background: Recipients underwent multivisceral, liver-intestinal, or isolated intestinal transplants. Study conclusions and caveats: Allografts of one patient group, those with graft-donor T cell macrochimerism, had high graft-versus-host to host-versus-graft clonal ratios. Early after transplant, HvG clones declined as circulating GvH clones peaked. Some GvH clones were seen earlier in gut or blood, suggesting intestinal origin.

Repertoires were generated with immunoSEQ multiplex PCR, while TCRdb's copy carries only in-frame clones and drops some. Among about 31,000 clones, about 86% were seen once, and the ten largest hold roughly 19%. This CDR3 spans 15 amino acids. Germline CDR1 SGHVS, CDR2 FQNEAQ. V gave up 1 base and J gave up 1 base, with 10 bases separating them. This sequence was found in a human donor who received an intestinal transplant. Material: unstimulated CD8+ T cells sorted from spleen or lymph node cells, obtained before intestinal transplant. V usage is TRBV7-8 and J usage is TRBJ1-1; D is unresolved. The CDR3 DNA is TGTGCCAGCAGCTTAGGTCAGGTCTGGAACACTGAAGCTTTCTTT. Its protein is CASSLGQVWNTEAFF.